This T cell receptor beta chain emerged from a study of T cells in localized non-small cell lung cancer. Study conclusions and caveats: Higher T cell density in the blood was associated with longer overall survival, whereas higher adjacent-lung clonality associated with shorter survival. Across samples, adjacent lung featured a median approximately 56 of the top 100 tumor clones. Uninvolved adjacent lung had the highest recorded T cell clonality, with tumor below it. It remains possible that heterogeneity exists, since only one tumor region was sequenced.

Germline V gene sequence: CDR1 DFQATT, CDR2 SNEGSKA (reference sequence). The V gene lost 3 bases and the J gene lost 11 bases, with 13 bases spanning the gap. This CDR3 is 11 amino acids long. In the case of this clone: Its target is not known.

Libraries were prepared by immunoSEQ multiplex PCR; TCRdb keeps only in-frame clonotypes and omits some of them. The table includes around 130,000 clones, about 90% detected once. This specimen consisted of peripheral blood, obtained before any cancer treatment. This clonotype was sampled from a female donor aged 60 or older with stage I lung adenocarcinoma. This chain connects TRBV20-1 to TRBJ1-1; unclear D gene. CDR3 DNA sequence: TGCAGTGCTAGGTCCTTAATGAGGGCTTTCTTT. The encoded protein is CSARSLMRAFF.